The 28 T cell receptor beta chains listed next were all sequenced from one sample in a study of coeliac disease. The method was immunoSEQ multiplex PCR; TCRdb's version includes in-frame clones alone and lacks a portion of them. The sample gives 3,500 to 4,500 clones, 62% of which show up once; approximately 8% is in the top ten. Input material: intraepithelial lymphocytes from the gut. The receptors shown here come from a woman between 18 and 30 years old with active celiac disease.

This chain joins TRBV11-3 and TRBJ1-5, with D perhaps matching TRBD1 (5 bases). This CDR3 comprises 15 residues. V was clipped by 1 base and J by 6 bases, with 13 bases between them. Germline V gene data show CDR1 as SGHNT and CDR2 as YENEEA. The CDR3 spells CASSLVGSGGQPQHF. The DNA for the CDR3 is TGTGCCAGCAGCTTAGTTGGCTCGGGGGGTCAGCCCCAGCATTTT.

The rearrangement uses TRBV11-2 and TRBJ2-3; maybe TRBD2 (7 bases). Germline values: CDR1 SGHAT, CDR2 FQNNGV. This CDR3 is built from 14 residues. Trimming stripped 4 bases from V and 5 bases from J, with 13 bases between. CDR3 DNA: TGTGCCAGCAGCTCCCGGGGGGCTAGAGATACGCAGTATTTT. It encodes CASSSRGARDTQYF.

This clone was observed a few times. The J gene is TRBJ2-6, the V gene TRBV7-9, with D perhaps matching TRBD1 (6 bases). Looked up from germline, CDR1 is SEHNR and CDR2 is FQNEAQ (reference sequence). The CDR3 is 16 amino acids. The germline V and J ends were trimmed by 4 bases and 2 bases, with 12 bases remaining between them. CDR3 sequence (DNA): TGTGCCAGCAGCTCTACAGGGTTTACTGGGGCCAACGTCCTGACTTTC. It specifies CASSSTGFTGANVLTF.

The V call is TRBV28, the J call TRBJ2-3; TRBD2 might be the D (6 bases). This CDR3 has 13 amino acids. Germline V gives CDR1 MDHEN, CDR2 SYDVKM. V shed 7 bases and J shed 6 bases, with 14 bases lying between them. CDR3: CASTSSVTDTQYF. CDR3 nucleotide sequence: TGTGCCAGCACTTCTAGCGTCACCGATACGCAGTATTTT.

Within the sample, this clone is medium-sized. The CDR3, as DNA: TGTGCCAGCAGCGGCGAGGGACAGGGTGTAATCGATGGCTACACCTTC. This gives the protein CASSGEGQGVIDGYTF. This chain joins TRBV5-6 and TRBJ1-2, with 9 bases identical to TRBD1. The CDR3 consists of 16 residues. Germline V gives CDR1 SGHDT, CDR2 YYEEEE. Unmatched junction bases numbered 13, after V lost 4 bases and J lost 6 bases.

The chain combines TRBV4-1 with TRBJ1-1; D unresolved. The V end was cut by 1 base, the J end by 4 bases, with 16 bases between. The CDR3 sequence is 16 residues long. CDR1 is MGHRA, CDR2 YSYEKL, per germline. CDR3: CASSQGSFPSGTEAFF. The DNA of the CDR3 is TGCGCCAGCAGCCAAGGGTCCTTCCCGAGCGGCACTGAAGCTTTCTTT.

This sequence joins TRBV4-1 and TRBJ1-4, with 7 positions matching TRBD1. CDR3 length equals 17 residues. The germline CDR1 and CDR2 sequences are MGHRA and YSYEKL. V lost 2 bases, J lost 8 bases, and 14 bases stayed unmatched. The CDR3 nucleotides are TGCGCCAGCAGCCAAAACAGGGGACCCCGATTTGGGGAAAAACTGTTTTTT. It codes for CASSQNRGPRFGEKLFF.

By sample share, this clone is large. This chain links TRBV9 with TRBJ2-1; 8 nucleotides line up with TRBD2. The V gene end was trimmed by 4 bases and the J gene end by 0 bases; junction bases not matched to a gene: 9. This CDR3 has 17 amino acids. Germline V gene data show CDR1 as SGDLS and CDR2 as YYNGEE. This CDR3 reads CASSFRSGTSSYNEQFF. CDR3 DNA sequence: TGTGCCAGCAGCTTCCGATCCGGGACTAGCTCCTACAATGAGCAGTTCTTC.

V is TRBV19 and J is TRBJ2-1; D is unclear. Trimming removed 1 base at V and 3 bases at J, with 10 bases between. The CDR3 contains 15 residues. CDR1 is LNHDA, CDR2 SQIVND, per germline (reference sequence). CDR3 region: CASSIARGSYNEQFF. CDR3 nucleotide sequence: TGTGCCAGTAGTATAGCCCGCGGCAGCTACAATGAGCAGTTCTTC.

The rearrangement joins TRBV11-3 to TRBJ2-3, with 7 nucleotides matching TRBD1. Looked up from germline, CDR1 is SGHNT and CDR2 is YENEEA. The CDR3 sequence is 16 residues long. The V gene end was trimmed by 2 bases and the J gene end by 1 base; junction bases not matched to a gene: 6. The CDR3, as DNA: TGTGCCAGCAGCTTATTGGGACAGACAGGCACAGATACGCAGTATTTT. Translation gives CASSLLGQTGTDTQYF.

This clone appeared once. The chain employs TRBV5-1 and TRBJ2-3; 8 bases match TRBD1. The trim removed 7 bases at V and 2 bases at J, leaving 3 bases unmatched. This CDR3 comprises 13 residues. Germline-derived CDR1 and CDR2 are SGHRS and YFSETQ. CDR3: CASQGQDTDTQYF. In DNA form, the CDR3 reads TGCGCCAGCCAGGGACAGGACACAGATACGCAGTATTTT.

The chain uses TRBV5-6 and TRBJ2-7; 9 nucleotides line up with TRBD2. Germline trimming cut 0 bases from V and 6 bases from J; bases unmatched to any gene: 1. Germline CDR1 SGHDT, CDR2 YYEEEE. The CDR3 has 13 amino acids. In DNA form, the CDR3 reads TGTGCCAGCAGCTTGGCTAGCGGGATCGAGCAGTACTTC. Translation gives CASSLASGIEQYF.

This clone was recorded once. For the CDR3, the DNA is TGTGCCTGGAGTGGGCGGGAGGAGTTCACAGATACGCAGTATTTT. The encoded protein is CAWSGREEFTDTQYF. The chain joins TRBV30 to TRBJ2-3; 8 bases agree with TRBD2. CDR1 is GTSNPN, CDR2 SVGIG, per germline (reference sequence). The CDR3 totals 15 residues. J was trimmed by 2 bases and V by 1 base; bases with no gene match: 5.

This clone was seen a few times. This chain links TRBV11-2 with TRBJ1-5; D remains ambiguous. V lost 0 bases and J 5 bases, leaving 5 bases between the germline ends. The CDR3 has 13 residues. Germline assignment: CDR1 SGHAT and CDR2 FQNNGV. In nucleotides, the CDR3 is TGTGCCAGCAGCTTAGAAACGGATCAGCCCCAGCATTTT. As protein: CASSLETDQPQHF.

This clone has more than one count but fewer than ten. This chain joins TRBV10-3 and TRBJ1-1, with D possibly matching TRBD1 (6 bases). CDR1 and CDR2 from the germline V gene are ENHRY and SYGVKD. V was shortened by 4 bases and J by 1 base, with 13 bases between the two germline ends. CDR3 length equals 15 residues. The CDR3 sequence is CAISALQGGNTEAFF. CDR3 sequence (DNA): TGTGCCATCAGTGCATTACAGGGTGGGAACACTGAAGCTTTCTTT.

This clone was picked up one time. J is TRBJ1-1 and V is TRBV5-8; D is possibly TRBD1 (6 bases). The V and J ends lost 3 bases and 1 base respectively, with 10 bases between them. Germline lookup yields CDR1 SGHTS and CDR2 YDEGEE. The CDR3 has 14 residues. The CDR3 nucleotides read TGTGCCAGCAGCTGGTGGACAGCGAACACTGAAGCTTTCTTT. It is translated as CASSWWTANTEAFF.

V is TRBV2 and J is TRBJ1-5; D is possibly TRBD1 (6 bases). Looked up from germline, CDR1 is SNHLY and CDR2 is FYNNEI. V was clipped by 4 bases and J by 0 bases, with 13 bases between them. CDR3 length: 16 residues. CDR3 loop: CASSGDTHASNQPQHF. CDR3 bases: TGTGCCAGCAGTGGGGACACACATGCTAGCAATCAGCCCCAGCATTTT.

The chain links TRBV29-1 to TRBJ2-6; 8 bases fit TRBD1. This CDR3 has 14 residues. The J segment lost 4 bases and the V segment lost 5 bases, leaving 4 bases of the junction unmatched. Germline V gene sequence: CDR1 SQVTM, CDR2 ANQGSEA. CDR3 DNA: TGCAGCGTTCAGGGGGCATCGGGGGCCAACGTCCTGACTTTC. Translation gives CSVQGASGANVLTF. The whole variable domain, filled in from reference TRBV29-1 and TRBJ2-6, reads SAVISQKPSRDICQRGTSLTIQCQVDSQVTMMFWYRQQPGQSLTLIATANQGSEATYESGFVIDKFPISRPNLTFSTLTVSNMSPEDSSIYLCSVQGASGANVLTFGAGSRLTVL.

Sample share makes this clone medium-sized. The chain uses TRBV27 and TRBJ1-1; weak D call: TRBD1 (6 bases). Between the trimmed V and J ends, which lost 5 bases and 6 bases, there was a span of 10 bases. The CDR3 contains 12 residues. Per germline, CDR1 MNHEY and CDR2 SMNVEV (reference sequence). The CDR3 bases are TGTGCCAGCAGTCGTACAGGGTCTGAAGCTTTCTTT. It codes for CASSRTGSEAFF.

The rearrangement joins TRBV4-1 to TRBJ2-7; 7 positions match TRBD1. Germline assignment: CDR1 MGHRA and CDR2 YSYEKL. The V and J ends lost 1 base and 6 bases, in that order; junction bases with no gene match: 12. This CDR3 comprises 16 residues. CDR3: CASSQGGRGLRAEQYF. In DNA, the CDR3 is TGCGCCAGCAGCCAAGGGGGTAGGGGGCTACGCGCCGAGCAGTACTTC.

This clone came up a few times. V usage is TRBV19 and J usage is TRBJ1-2, with TRBD1 matching 8 bases. The CDR3 totals 15 residues. V was pared by 6 bases and J by 3 bases, with 9 bases of the junction left unmatched. Germline CDR1 and CDR2: LNHDA and SQIVND (reference sequence). The CDR3: CASSPQGDADYGYTF. The CDR3 region has the DNA TGTGCCAGTAGCCCACAGGGGGACGCTGACTATGGCTACACCTTC.

The genes are TRBV9 and TRBJ1-1; D not resolved. CDR1 and CDR2 from the germline V gene are SGDLS and YYNGEE. V gave up 5 bases and J gave up 4 bases, with 12 bases separating them. The CDR3 runs 13 residues. CDR3 sequence (DNA): TGTGCCAGCAGTCTGGGCGGGAGCACTGAAGCTTTCTTT. Its translation: CASSLGGSTEAFF.

This clone was picked up one time. The chain couples TRBV11-3 to TRBJ2-1, with TRBD2 as a possible D gene (6 bases). Germline CDR1 and CDR2: SGHNT and YENEEA. The germline V and J ends were trimmed by 2 bases and 4 bases, with 12 bases remaining between them. The CDR3 covers 15 residues. CDR3 in DNA: TGTGCCAGCAGCTTAAGTAGCGGCGATTACAATGAGCAGTTCTTC. It specifies CASSLSSGDYNEQFF.

This chain links TRBV27 with TRBJ2-7; 12 positions agree with TRBD2. V gave up 8 bases and J gave up 5 bases; unmatched junction bases: 7. The CDR3 is 14 amino acids. Germline V gene lookup returns CDR1 MNHEY and CDR2 SMNVEV (reference sequence). In nucleotides, the CDR3 is TGTGCCAGCTGCACTAGCGGGAGGCTCGACGAGCAGTACTTC. Translating it yields CASCTSGRLDEQYF.

The sample holds one count of this clone. This chain uses TRBV29-1 with TRBJ1-1, with a weak D call TRBD1 (6 bases). CDR1 and CDR2 from the germline V gene are SQVTM and ANQGSEA. The CDR3 has 15 residues. The ends were cut back, 0 bases at V and 6 bases at J, with 17 bases in the middle. The CDR3 DNA reads TGCAGCGTTGAAGATCACGTCAGGGGTCCCCCTGAAGCTTTCTTT. Its translation: CSVEDHVRGPPEAFF.

The chain links TRBV28 to TRBJ1-5; D is perhaps TRBD1 (5 bases). The CDR3 is 18 amino acids. Deletions cut 3 bases from V and 0 bases from J, with 18 bases between. Germline assignment: CDR1 MDHEN and CDR2 SYDVKM. The CDR3 sequence is CASSLGSGLGHSNQPQHF. The CDR3 nucleotides are TGTGCCAGCAGTTTGGGTTCGGGTTTGGGGCATAGCAATCAGCCCCAGCATTTT. Full variable domain (outside the CDR3, taken from reference TRBV28 and TRBJ1-5): DVKVTQSSRYLVKRTGEKVFLECVQDMDHENMFWYRQDPGLGLRLIYFSYDVKMKEKGDIPEGYSVSREKKERFSLILESASTNQTSMYLCASSLGSGLGHSNQPQHFGDGTRLSIL.

This clone showed up just a few times. The CDR3 loop reads CASRPKGGGKEQFF. CDR3 DNA sequence: TGTGCCAGCAGGCCCAAAGGGGGTGGGAAGGAGCAGTTCTTC. The V gene is TRBV7-6, the J gene TRBJ2-1, with a weak D call TRBD1 (6 bases). Trimming removed 6 bases at V and 10 bases at J, with 19 bases between. This CDR3 spans 14 amino acids. Germline values: CDR1 SGHVS, CDR2 FNYEAQ.

The chain joins TRBV7-2 to TRBJ2-7; 7 nucleotides match TRBD1. The V and J ends lost 5 bases and 4 bases, in that order; junction bases with no gene match: 11. Germline lookup yields CDR1 SGHTA and CDR2 FQGNSA. CDR3 length: 15 amino acids. The CDR3 bases are TGTGCCAGCAGCCTAGACAGGGTACCCAAATACGAGCAGTACTTC. As protein: CASSLDRVPKYEQYF.